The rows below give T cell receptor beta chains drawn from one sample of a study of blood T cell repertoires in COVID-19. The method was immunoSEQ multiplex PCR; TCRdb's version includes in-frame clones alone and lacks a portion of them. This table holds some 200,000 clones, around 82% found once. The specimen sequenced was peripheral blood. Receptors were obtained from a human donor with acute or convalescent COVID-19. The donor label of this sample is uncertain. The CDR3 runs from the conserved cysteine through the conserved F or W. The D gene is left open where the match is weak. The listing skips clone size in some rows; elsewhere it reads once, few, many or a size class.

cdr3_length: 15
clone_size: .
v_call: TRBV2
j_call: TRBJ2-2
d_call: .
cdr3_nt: TGTGCCAGCAGTGAGGCGGGGAGAAACACCGGGGAGCTGTTTTTT
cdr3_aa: CASSEAGRNTGELFF

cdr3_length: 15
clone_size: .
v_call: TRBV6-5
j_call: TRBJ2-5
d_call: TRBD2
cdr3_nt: TGTGCCAGCATCTTGACTAGCGGGGGGCGGGAGACCCAGTACTTC
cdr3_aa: CASILTSGGRETQYF

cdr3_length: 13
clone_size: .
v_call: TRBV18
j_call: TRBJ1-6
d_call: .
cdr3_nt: TGTGCCAGCTCACCGGGGACAAATTCACCCCTCCACTTT
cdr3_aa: CASSPGTNSPLHF

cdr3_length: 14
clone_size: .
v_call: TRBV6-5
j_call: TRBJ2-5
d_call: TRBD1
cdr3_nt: TGTGCCAGCGGGCGGACAGGGGGCTTAGAGACCCAGTACTTC
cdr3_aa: CASGRTGGLETQYF

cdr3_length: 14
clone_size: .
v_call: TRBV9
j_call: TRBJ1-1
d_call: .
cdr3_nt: TGTGCCAGCAGCTCCACAGGGTTGAACACTGAAGCTTTCTTT
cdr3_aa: CASSSTGLNTEAFF

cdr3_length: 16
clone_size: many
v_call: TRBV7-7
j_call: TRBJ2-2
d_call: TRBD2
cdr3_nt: TGTGCCAGCAGCTTAAGTAGCGGGAGTGGCGGCGGGGAGCTGTTTTTT
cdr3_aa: CASSLSSGSGGGELFF

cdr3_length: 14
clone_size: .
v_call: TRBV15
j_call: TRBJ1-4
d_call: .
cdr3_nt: TGTGCCACCAGCAGAGATCAGGCTAATGAAAAACTGTTTTTT
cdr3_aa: CATSRDQANEKLFF

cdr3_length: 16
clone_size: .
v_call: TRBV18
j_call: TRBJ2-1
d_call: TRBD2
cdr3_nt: TGTGCCAGCGACACTAGCGGGGGGGGCTCCTACAATGAGCAGTTCTTC
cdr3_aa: CASDTSGGGSYNEQFF

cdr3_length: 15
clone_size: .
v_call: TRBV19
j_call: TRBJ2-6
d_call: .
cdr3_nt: TGTGCCAGTAGACGGACACCCTCTGGGGCCAACGTCCTGACTTTC
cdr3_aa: CASRRTPSGANVLTF

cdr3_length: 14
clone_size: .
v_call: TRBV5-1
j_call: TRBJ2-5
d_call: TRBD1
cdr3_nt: TGCGCCAGCAGCTTGGGAACAGGGGTAGAGACCCAGTACTTC
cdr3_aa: CASSLGTGVETQYF

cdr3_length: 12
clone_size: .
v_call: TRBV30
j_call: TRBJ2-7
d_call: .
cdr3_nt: TGTGCCTGGAGGGCCACAGGTCGCGAGCAGTACTTC
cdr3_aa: CAWRATGREQYF

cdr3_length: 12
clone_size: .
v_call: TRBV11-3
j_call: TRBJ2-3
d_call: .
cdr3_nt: TGTGCCAGCAGCTTAGGCGAGGATACGCAGTATTTT
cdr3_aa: CASSLGEDTQYF

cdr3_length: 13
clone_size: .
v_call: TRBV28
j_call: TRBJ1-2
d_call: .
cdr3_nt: TGTGCCAGCAGCGTCGATACAGGATATGGCTACACCTTC
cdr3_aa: CASSVDTGYGYTF

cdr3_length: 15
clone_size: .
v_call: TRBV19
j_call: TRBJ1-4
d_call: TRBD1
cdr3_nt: TGTGCCAGTAGTATCGGACAGGGGGCTAATGAAAAACTGTTTTTT
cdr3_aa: CASSIGQGANEKLFF

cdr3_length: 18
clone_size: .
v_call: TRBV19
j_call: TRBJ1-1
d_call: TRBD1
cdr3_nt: TGTGCCAGTAGTATAAGGAGTAGGGGACAGGGGAGGAGGGATGAAGCTTTCTTT
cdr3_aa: CASSIRSRGQGRRDEAFF

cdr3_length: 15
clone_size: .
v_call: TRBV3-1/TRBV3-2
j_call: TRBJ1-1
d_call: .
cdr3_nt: TGTGCCAGCAGCCGGCGGGCCCGGGTGGGGACTGAAGCTTTCTTT
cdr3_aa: CASSRRARVGTEAFF

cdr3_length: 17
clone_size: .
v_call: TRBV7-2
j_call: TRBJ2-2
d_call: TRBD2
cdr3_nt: TGTGCCAGCAGCTTAGTTGGCGGGAGGTCGAACACCGGGGAGCTGTTTTTT
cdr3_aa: CASSLVGGRSNTGELFF

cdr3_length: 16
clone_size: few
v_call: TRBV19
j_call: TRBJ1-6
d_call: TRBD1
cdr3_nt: TGTGCCAGTAGTCGGGACAGGGGGCCAAATAATTCACCCCTCCACTTT
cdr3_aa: CASSRDRGPNNSPLHF

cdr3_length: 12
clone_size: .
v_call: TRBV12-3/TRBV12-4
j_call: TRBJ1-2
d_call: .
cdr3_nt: TGTGCCAGCAGTGGGGACACTACTGGCTACACCTTC
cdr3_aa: CASSGDTTGYTF

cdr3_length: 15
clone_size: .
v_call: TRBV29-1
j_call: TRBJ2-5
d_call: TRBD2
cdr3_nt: TGCAGCGTTGAAGGACTAGCGGGGTACCAAGAGACCCAGTACTTC
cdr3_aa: CSVEGLAGYQETQYF

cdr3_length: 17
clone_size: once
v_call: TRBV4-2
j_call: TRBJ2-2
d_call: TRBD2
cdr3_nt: TGTGCCAGCACCCGAGAGGGCCTAGCGGGAGGGGTCGGGGAGCTGTTTTTT
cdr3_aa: CASTREGLAGGVGELFF

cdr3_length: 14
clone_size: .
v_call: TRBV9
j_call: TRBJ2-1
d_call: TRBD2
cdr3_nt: TGTGCCAGCAGCTCTAGACTAGCGGACAATGAGCAGTTCTTC
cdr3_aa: CASSSRLADNEQFF

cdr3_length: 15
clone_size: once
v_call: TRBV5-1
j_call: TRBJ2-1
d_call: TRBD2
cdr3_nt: TGCGCCAGCAGCATCGCCGGGACTAGCGATTACGAGCAGTTCTTC
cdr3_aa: CASSIAGTSDYEQFF

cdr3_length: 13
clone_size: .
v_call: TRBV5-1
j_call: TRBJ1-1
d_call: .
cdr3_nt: TGCGCCAGCAACGGCGATGGCGGCACTGAAGCTTTCTTT
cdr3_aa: CASNGDGGTEAFF

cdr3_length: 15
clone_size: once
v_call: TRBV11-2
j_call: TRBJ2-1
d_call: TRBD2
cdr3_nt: TGTGCCAGCAGCTTATCTGGACTAGCGGGAGCGTTGTGGTTCTTC
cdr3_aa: CASSLSGLAGALWFF

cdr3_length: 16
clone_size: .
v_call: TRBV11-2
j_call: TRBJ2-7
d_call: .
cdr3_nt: TGTGCCAGCAGCGATCGCCGGAGGGGCCTTACCTACGAGCAGTACTTC
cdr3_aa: CASSDRRRGLTYEQYF

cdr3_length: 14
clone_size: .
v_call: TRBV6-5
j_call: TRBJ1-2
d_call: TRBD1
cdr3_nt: TGTGCCAGCAGTTACTCGACACAGGGGGGTGGCTACACCTTC
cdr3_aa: CASSYSTQGGGYTF

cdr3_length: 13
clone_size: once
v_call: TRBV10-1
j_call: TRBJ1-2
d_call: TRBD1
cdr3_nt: TGCGCCAGCAGGGTACAGGGGTTAGGGGGCTACACCTTC
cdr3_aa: CASRVQGLGGYTF

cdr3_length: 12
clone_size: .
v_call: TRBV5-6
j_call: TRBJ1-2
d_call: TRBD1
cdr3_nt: TGTGCCAGCAGCCGACAGGGGGGTGGCTACACCTTC
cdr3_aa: CASSRQGGGYTF

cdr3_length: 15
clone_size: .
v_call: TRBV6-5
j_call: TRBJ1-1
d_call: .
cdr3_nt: TGTGCCAGCAGTTACGCGACGGGAGGCAACACTGAAGCTTTCTTT
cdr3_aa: CASSYATGGNTEAFF

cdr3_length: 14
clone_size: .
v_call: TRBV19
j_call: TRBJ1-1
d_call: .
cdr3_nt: TGTGCCAGTAGGAGGGAACTGGAGAACACTGAAGCTTTCTTT
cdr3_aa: CASRRELENTEAFF

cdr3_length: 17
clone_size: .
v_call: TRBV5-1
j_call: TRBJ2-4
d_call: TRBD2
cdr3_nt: TGCGCCAGCAGCCCCGGTAGCGGGAGGGCCACGGGGGACATTCAGTACTTC
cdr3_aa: CASSPGSGRATGDIQYF

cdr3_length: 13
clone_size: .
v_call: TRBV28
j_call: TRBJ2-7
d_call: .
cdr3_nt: TGTGCCAGTTGGGAGAGGAGCTCCTACGAGCAGTACTTC
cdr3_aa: CASWERSSYEQYF

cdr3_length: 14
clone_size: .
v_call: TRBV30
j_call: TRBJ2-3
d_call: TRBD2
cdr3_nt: TGTGCCTGGAGTACACCGGGGGGGCCATATACGCAGTATTTT
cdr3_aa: CAWSTPGGPYTQYF

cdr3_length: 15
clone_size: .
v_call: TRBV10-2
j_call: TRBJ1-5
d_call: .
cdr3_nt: TGCGCCAGCAGTGAGGGACAGAATAGCAATCAGCCCCAGCATTTT
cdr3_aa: CASSEGQNSNQPQHF

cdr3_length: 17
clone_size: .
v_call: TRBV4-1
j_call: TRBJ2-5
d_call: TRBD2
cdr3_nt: TGCGCCAGCAGCCAAGATTCCAGCGGGGGTCGACAAGAGACCCAGTACTTC
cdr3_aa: CASSQDSSGGRQETQYF

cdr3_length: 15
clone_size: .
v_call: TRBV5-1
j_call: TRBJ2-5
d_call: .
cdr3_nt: TGCGCCAGCAGCGCCGGATACAGGGTACAAGAGACCCAGTACTTC
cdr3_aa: CASSAGYRVQETQYF

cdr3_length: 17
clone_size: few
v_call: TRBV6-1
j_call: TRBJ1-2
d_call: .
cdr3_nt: TGTGCCAGCAGTGAGGGGAGGTCAGGGACCACCAACTATGGCTACACCTTC
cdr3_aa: CASSEGRSGTTNYGYTF

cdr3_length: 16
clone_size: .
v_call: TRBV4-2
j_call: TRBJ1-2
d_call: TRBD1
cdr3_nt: TGTGCCAGCAGCCTTGGGGGACAGGCCGCACGCTATGGCTACACCTTC
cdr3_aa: CASSLGGQAARYGYTF

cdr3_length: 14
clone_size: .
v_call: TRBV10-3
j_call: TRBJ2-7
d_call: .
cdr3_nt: TGTGCCATCAGGAGGTTATCCGGGATTTACGAGCAGTACTTC
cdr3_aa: CAIRRLSGIYEQYF

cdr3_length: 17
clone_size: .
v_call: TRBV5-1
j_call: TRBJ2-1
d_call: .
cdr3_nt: TGCGCCAGCAGCGGGAGGAAAGACGGTAGCTCCTACAATGAGCAGTTCTTC
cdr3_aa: CASSGRKDGSSYNEQFF

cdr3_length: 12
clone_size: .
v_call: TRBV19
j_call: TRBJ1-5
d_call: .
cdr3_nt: TGTGCCAGTAGTAAGGGGGAAGAGCCCCAGCATTTT
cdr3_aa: CASSKGEEPQHF

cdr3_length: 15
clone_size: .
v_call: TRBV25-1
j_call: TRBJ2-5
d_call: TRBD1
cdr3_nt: TGTGCCAGCAGTGAATGGACAGGGGGGCAGGAGACCCAGTACTTC
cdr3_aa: CASSEWTGGQETQYF

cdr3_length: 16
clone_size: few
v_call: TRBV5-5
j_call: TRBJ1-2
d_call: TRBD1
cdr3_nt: TGTGCCAGCAGCTTGGTCGCAGGGGGAAGTAACTATGGCTACACCTTC
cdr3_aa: CASSLVAGGSNYGYTF

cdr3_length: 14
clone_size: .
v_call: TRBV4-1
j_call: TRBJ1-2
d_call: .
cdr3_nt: TGCGCCAGCAGCCAAGCGGTCACTAACTATGGCTACACCTTC
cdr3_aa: CASSQAVTNYGYTF

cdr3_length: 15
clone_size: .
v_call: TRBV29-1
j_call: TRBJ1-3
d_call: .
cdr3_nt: TGCAGCGTTGAAGCAGGGTCTGTGCGCGGAAACACCATATATTTT
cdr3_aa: CSVEAGSVRGNTIYF

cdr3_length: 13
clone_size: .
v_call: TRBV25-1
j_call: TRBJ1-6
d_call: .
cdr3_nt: TGTGCCAGCAGGGACAGAGAAAATTCACCCCTCCACTTT
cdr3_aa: CASRDRENSPLHF

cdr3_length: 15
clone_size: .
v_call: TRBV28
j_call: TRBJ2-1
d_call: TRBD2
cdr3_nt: TGTGCCAGCCGAGATAGCGGGAGCTCCTACAATGAGCAGTTCTTC
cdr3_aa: CASRDSGSSYNEQFF

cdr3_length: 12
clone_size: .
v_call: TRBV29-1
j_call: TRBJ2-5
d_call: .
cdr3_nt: TGCAGCGTTGACGGGGGAAGGGAGACCCAGTACTTC
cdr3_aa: CSVDGGRETQYF

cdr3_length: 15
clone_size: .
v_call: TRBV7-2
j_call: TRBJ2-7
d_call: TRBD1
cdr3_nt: TGTGCCAGCAGCTTAAGCGACAGGGGGGCCTACGAGCAGTACTTC
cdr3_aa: CASSLSDRGAYEQYF

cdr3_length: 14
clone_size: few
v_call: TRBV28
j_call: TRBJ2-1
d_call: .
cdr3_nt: TGTGCCAGCAGTTTAAGGCGGGATATCAATGAGCAGTTCTTC
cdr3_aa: CASSLRRDINEQFF

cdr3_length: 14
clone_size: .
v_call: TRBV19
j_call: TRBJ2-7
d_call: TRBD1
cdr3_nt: TGTGCCAGTAGTCCTCTGACAGGGGACTACGAGCAGTACTTC
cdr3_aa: CASSPLTGDYEQYF

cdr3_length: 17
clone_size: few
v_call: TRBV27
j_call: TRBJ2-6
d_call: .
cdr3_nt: TGTGCCAGCAGTCCCCGACGAACAGGCTCTGGGGCCAACGTCCTGACTTTC
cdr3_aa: CASSPRRTGSGANVLTF